The T cell receptor (beta chain) under discussion was sequenced for a study of control samples from healthy donors and cancer patients. The CDR3 has 15 residues. Germline V gives CDR1 KGHDR, CDR2 SFDVKD. Trimming cost V 1 base and J 8 bases, with 16 bases left between them. Data came from immunoSEQ multiplex PCR; TCRdb stores just in-frame clones and leaves some out. The table includes 120,000 or so clones, roughly 87% detected once. Sequencing used blood. V and J are TRBV24-1 and TRBJ1-2; D call uncertain. The receptor's source is a man between 18 and 35 years old in good health. The CDR3 spells CATSDFSGHARGYTF. CDR3 coding DNA: TGTGCCACCAGTGATTTCTCAGGTCATGCCAGGGGCTACACCTTC.